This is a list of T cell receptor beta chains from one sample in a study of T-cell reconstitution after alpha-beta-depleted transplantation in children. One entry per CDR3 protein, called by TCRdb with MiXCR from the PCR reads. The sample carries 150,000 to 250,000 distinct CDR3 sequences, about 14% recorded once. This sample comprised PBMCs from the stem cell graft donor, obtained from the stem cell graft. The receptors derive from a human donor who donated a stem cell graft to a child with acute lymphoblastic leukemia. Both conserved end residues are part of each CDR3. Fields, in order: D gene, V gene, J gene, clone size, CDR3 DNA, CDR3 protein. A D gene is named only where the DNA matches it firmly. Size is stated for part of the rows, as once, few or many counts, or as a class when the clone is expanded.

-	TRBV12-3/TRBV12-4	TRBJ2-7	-	TGTGCCAGCAGTTTTCGGGGCAGGGGTTCGGTAGGCGAGCAGTACTTC	CASSFRGRGSVGEQYF
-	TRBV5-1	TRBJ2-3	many	TGCGCCAGCAGCTTGGACGGAGACACAGATACGCAGTATTTT	CASSLDGDTDTQYF
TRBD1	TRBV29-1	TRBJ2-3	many	TGCAGCGCGCGGACCAGTTGGACAGGGCGCACAGATACGCAGTATTTT	CSARTSWTGRTDTQYF
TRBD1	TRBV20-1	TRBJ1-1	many	TGCAGTGCTAAGAGGGGGCCGGACACTGAAGCTTTCTTT	CSAKRGPDTEAFF
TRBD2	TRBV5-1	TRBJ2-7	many	TGCGCCAGCAGCTTCGGACTAGCGGGGACCTACGAGCAGTACTTC	CASSFGLAGTYEQYF
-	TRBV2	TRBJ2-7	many	TGTGCCAGCAGTGAAAGGACAGTTCCCTACGAGCAGTACTTC	CASSERTVPYEQYF
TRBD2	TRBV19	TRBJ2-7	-	TGTGCCAGTAGTGTCTCTAGCGGGTACTCCTACGAGCAGTACTTC	CASSVSSGYSYEQYF
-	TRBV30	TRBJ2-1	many	TGTGCCTGGAGTGCACTTACATACAATGAGCAGTTCTTC	CAWSALTYNEQFF
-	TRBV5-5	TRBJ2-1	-	TGTGCCAGCAGCTTAGTCCCGTTCTCCTACAATGAGCAGTTCTTC	CASSLVPFSYNEQFF
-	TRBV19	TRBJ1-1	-	TGTGCCAGTAGTACGACGGGGGCAGGCACTGAAGCTTTCTTT	CASSTTGAGTEAFF
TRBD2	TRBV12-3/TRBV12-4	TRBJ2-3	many	TGTGCCAGCAGTTTCTCGGGGGGAAGCACAGATACGCAGTATTTT	CASSFSGGSTDTQYF
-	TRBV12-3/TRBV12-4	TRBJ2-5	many	TGTGCCAGCAGTCCACCCTCCGGCGGGGCGAAAGAGACCCAGTACTTC	CASSPPSGGAKETQYF
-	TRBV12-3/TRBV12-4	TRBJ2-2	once	TGTGCCAGCAGTTTCCTTCGGTGCACCGGGGAGCTGTTTTTT	CASSFLRCTGELFF
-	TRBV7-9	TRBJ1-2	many	TGTGCCAGCAGCCGTGGGGACGGAAACTATGGCTACACCTTC	CASSRGDGNYGYTF
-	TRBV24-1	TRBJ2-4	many	TGTGCCACCAGTGACTCTAGTATCCAGTACTTC	CATSDSSIQYF
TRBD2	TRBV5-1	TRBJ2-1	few	TGCGCCAGCAGCGGGGCGGGAGAGCTCCACGGTGAGCAGTTCTTC	CASSGAGELHGEQFF
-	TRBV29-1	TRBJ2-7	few	TGCAGCGTTGGGGGATCCCGGTCGGAGCAGTACTTC	CSVGGSRSEQYF
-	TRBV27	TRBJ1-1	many	TGTGCCAGCAGTTTATCGGGTCCGAACACTGAAGCTTTCTTT	CASSLSGPNTEAFF
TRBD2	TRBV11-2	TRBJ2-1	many	TGTGCCAGCAGCCTAGCGGGAGAGGGCAATGAGCAGTTCTTC	CASSLAGEGNEQFF
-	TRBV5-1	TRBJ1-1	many	TGCGCCAGCAGCTTCTTTCAACAGGGAGAAACTGAAGCTTTCTTT	CASSFFQQGETEAFF
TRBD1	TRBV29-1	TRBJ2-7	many	TGCAGCGTCCGGACAGGTTCCTACGAGCAGTACTTC	CSVRTGSYEQYF
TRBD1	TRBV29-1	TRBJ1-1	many	TGCAGCGTTACGACAGGGGGGAACACTGAAGCTTTCTTT	CSVTTGGNTEAFF
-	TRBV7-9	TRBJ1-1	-	TGTGCCAGCAGCTTAAAGCGGATGAACACTGAAGCTTTCTTT	CASSLKRMNTEAFF
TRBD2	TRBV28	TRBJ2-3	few	TGTGCCAGCCAGCACGGGGGGATTGCCACAGATACGCAGTATTTT	CASQHGGIATDTQYF
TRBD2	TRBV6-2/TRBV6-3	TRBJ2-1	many	TGTGCCAGCAGTTACTACCGGAGCGGGAGAAGATACAATGAGCAGTTCTTC	CASSYYRSGRRYNEQFF
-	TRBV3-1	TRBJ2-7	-	TGTGCCAGCAGCCAAGAGCCAGCTTCCTACGAGCAGTACTTC	CASSQEPASYEQYF
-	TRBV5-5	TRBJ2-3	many	TGTGCCAGCAGCTTGACCCGCACAGATACGCAGTATTTT	CASSLTRTDTQYF
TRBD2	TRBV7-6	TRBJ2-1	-	TGTGCCAGCAGCTTAAACGGGAGGGAGTCCGCGCAGTTCTTC	CASSLNGRESAQFF
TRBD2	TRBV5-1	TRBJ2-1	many	TGCGCCAGCAGCTTGGGCCCACTAGCGGGGTCTAACAATGAGCAGTTCTTC	CASSLGPLAGSNNEQFF
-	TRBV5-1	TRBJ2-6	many	TGCGCCAGCAGCATAGGACACGCACGGCTCGGGGCCAACGTCCTGACTTTC	CASSIGHARLGANVLTF